This T cell receptor (beta chain) was sequenced for a study of T cell repertoires in cytomegalovirus infection. TCRdb called the reads again in MiXCR, with one record for every CDR3 protein. The table lists 150,000 or so distinct CDR3 sequences, about 20% of them singletons. On this clonotype: Its matching antigen is unknown.

Trimming shortened V by 7 bases and J by 5 bases, and 8 bases separated the two germline ends. CDR1 and CDR2 from the germline V gene are SQVTM and ANQGSEA. CDR3 size: 10 residues. The sample consisted of CD8+ T cells from cultured PBMCs, taken from culture after CMV antigen stimulation. The rearrangement uses TRBV29-1 and TRBJ1-1; D possibly corresponds to TRBD1 (5 bases). This TCR was sampled from a human donor in good health (CMV status not recorded). Some clones in this sample may be carry-over from other donors' samples. CDR3 in DNA: TGCAGCGCCGGGGGGACTGAAGCTTTCTTT. Protein: CSAGGTEAFF.